This T cell receptor (beta chain) appears in the sequencing data of a study of immune heterogeneity within non-small cell lung tumors. Study background: Squamous cell carcinomas accounted for 4 of the tumors, non-squamous carcinomas for 10, and 1 was not otherwise specified. Points from the study as a whole: The study found identical dominant CDR3 beta clonotypes recurring across tumor sites within a patient, alongside site-unique high-frequency clones. Local clonality of T cells correlated moderately yet significantly with local tumor mutational burden (R approximately 0.33).

Bulk tumor gDNA, about 640 ng per sample, served as the TCR template. Several widely spaced biopsies per primary tumor were taken during surgery. Surgery that was curative in intent was performed on patients with untreated, newly diagnosed non-small cell lung cancer. Newly diagnosed patients with non-small cell lung cancer who were having surgery with curative intent served as donors. About this clonotype itself: Its matching antigen is unknown.

Amplifying TCR beta CDR3 involved multiplex PCR carried out with 32 V and 13 J primers. Using its own MiXCR run on the multiplex PCR reads, TCRdb lists one record per CDR3 protein. The sample includes fewer than 12,000 distinct CDR3 sequences, 25% to 35% of them seen just once. This CDR3 comprises 20 residues. The junction had 23 bases not matched to a gene; V was cut back by 1 base and J by 8 bases. The germline CDR1 and CDR2 sequences are SGHAT and FQNNGV. This TCR came from an older woman with non-small cell lung cancer. The gene calls are TRBV11-2 and TRBJ2-1; TRBD2 matches at 7 bases. The sequenced material came from lung tumor tissue. The CDR3 sequence is CASSLVSLSFSAGAPHEQFF. DNA for the CDR3: TGTGCCAGCAGCTTAGTTTCTTTGTCTTTCTCGGCGGGAGCACCCCATGAGCAGTTCTTC.